This T cell receptor (beta chain) was sequenced for a study of blood T cell repertoires in COVID-19 (dated by TCRdb to 2020 to 2022). Concerning the study at large: Collaborator samples came from the United States, Italy and Spain and covered acute and convalescent phases of COVID-19. The prospective study material was composed of cDNA or gDNA derived from T cells, B-cell-depleted T cells, or PBMCs. Subjects who had been exposed to COVID-19, were actively infected with it, or had recovered from it provided the deeply sampled blood TCRbeta repertoires that made up the dataset. The repertoires were released in a freely available public database meant as a resource for research on the immune response to SARS-CoV-2. The samples were drawn from two sources: the first 160 participants of the ongoing ImmuneRACE study, and fewer than 1,500 subjects contributed by 6 global collaborators. Sample metadata almost always included a de-identified subject ID, COVID-19 status, age in years and sex. HLA class I and class II types, where available, came from metadata supplied by the sample provider rather than from assay-based typing.

The immunoSEQ Assay, a bias-controlled multiplex PCR, was used to amplify TCRbeta CDR3 regions from genomic DNA. On the authors' methods: The number of nucleated cells in each sample was estimated from the amplification of reference gene primers within the assay. To quantify the absolute abundance of each unique TCRbeta CDR3 rearrangement, sequence reads were collapsed and filtered. For each sample, productive Simpson clonality was calculated as the square root of Simpson's diversity index over productive rearrangements. Not all clones reach the TCRdb copy of this immuneACCESS table, which keeps in-frame sequences only. Checked studies attribute under half of the gap to unresolved V genes and leave the rest unexplained. V, J and clone size are taken as reported in that table, and D and trimming were inferred from the DNA itself. This sample is represented by more than 300,000 clones; 80% to 90% of them were singletons. The top ten hold about 9.4% of the sample.

The study at large found these results: How much clinical and demographic metadata was included differed by source and by participant, and the metadata was provided uncurated.

Comments on this clone: This clone's antigen is unknown. No clone much larger than this one lies a single base away; base qualities are absent.

In Seattle, one collaborating source enrolled patients while the infection was active and tracked those patients longitudinally over the course of disease. Collaborating institutions collected whole blood in K2EDTA tubes following their own protocols. For TCRbeta analysis, collaborator samples were shipped as frozen whole blood, as isolated PBMCs, or as DNA extracted from either sample type. The clonotype was recovered from a woman aged 25 to 39 with COVID-19, enrolled during active disease. Source material: peripheral blood.

The CDR3 here reads CASSPNREFYNEQFF. The DNA reads TGTGCCAGCAGCCCGAACAGGGAGTTCTACAATGAGCAGTTCTTC. The sequence joins TRBV7-2 to TRBJ2-1; 6 matching bases give a weak D call of TRBD1. The CDR3 starts with the cysteine, ends with the phenylalanine, and has 15 residues. Here the CDR3 DNA is all that survives: 45 bases in frame from base 1. The junction carries 14 bases between V and J, which are trimmed by 5 bases and 3 bases respectively. CDR1 and CDR2 were assigned from the germline V gene as SGHTA and FQGNSA. Reference TRBV7-2 and TRBJ2-1 genes cover what lies past the CDR3, so the full variable domain is GAGVSQSPSNKVTEKGKDVELRCDPISGHTALYWYRQSLGQGLEFLIYFQGNSAPDKSGLPSDRFSAERTGGSVSTLTIQRTQQEDSAVYLCASSPNREFYNEQFFGPGTRLTVL.